A single sample is the source of the 11 T cell receptor beta chains below, sequenced in a study of Ad26.COV2.S vaccination and SARS-CoV-2 variants. The repertoire was sequenced with immunoSEQ multiplex PCR; TCRdb's copy has only in-frame clones and lacks some. The table lists about 400,000 clones, approximately 91% of them singletons. Sample treatment: around 19 received Ad26.COV2.S at low or high dose, single or two shots; several received placebo; per-sample allocation not given. Each sample was drawn 63 days after the first injection (of vaccine or placebo). Sequences were derived from peripheral blood, sampled in a trial of Ad26.COV2.S vaccine versus placebo. All receptors derive from a person between 18 and 59 years old who received the Ad26.COV2.S COVID-19 vaccine or a placebo.

The chain links TRBV2 to TRBJ2-2; 8 bases map to TRBD1. CDR1 SNHLY and CDR2 FYNNEI come from the germline V gene. The CDR3 spans 14 residues. V was clipped by 8 bases and J by 6 bases; unmatched bases: 8. DNA for the CDR3: TGTGCCAGCGGAAGGGAACAGGGGGCCGGGGAGCTGTTTTTT. This sequence encodes CASGREQGAGELFF.

This clone was seen a handful of times. CDR3 protein: CASSPGYDNSPLHF. CDR3 DNA sequence: TGTGCCAGCAGCCCAGGGTACGATAATTCACCCCTCCACTTT. The chain links TRBV3-1 (or the pseudogene TRBV3-2) to TRBJ1-6; D might be TRBD1 (5 bases). Germline values: CDR1 LGHDT, CDR2 YNNKEL (reference sequence). V lost 4 bases and J 5 bases, leaving 9 bases between the germline ends. This CDR3 contains 14 residues.

The CDR3 DNA reads as TGTGCCAGCAGTCCCCCGGGGCGGGAGACCCAGTACTTC. It encodes CASSPPGRETQYF. J is TRBJ2-5 and V is TRBV27; either TRBD1 or TRBD2 may fit D (5 bases each). Trimming removed 5 bases from V and 5 bases from J, with 12 bases in between. The CDR3 has 13 residues. Germline-derived CDR1 and CDR2 are MNHEY and SMNVEV (reference sequence).

This chain connects TRBV5-1 to TRBJ2-5; D is undetermined. From germline, CDR1 is SGHRS and CDR2 YFSETQ. The ends were cut back, 0 bases at V and 7 bases at J, with 13 bases in the middle. This CDR3 has 14 amino acids. The CDR3 here is CASSLVGLPSTQYF. The CDR3 DNA reads TGCGCCAGCAGCTTGGTTGGCCTGCCGTCGACCCAGTACTTC.

This clone appeared a few times. The J gene is TRBJ2-7, the V gene TRBV3-1 (or the pseudogene TRBV3-2); D is undetermined. V was pared by 0 bases and J by 2 bases, with 8 bases between. Germline values: CDR1 LGHDT, CDR2 YNNKEL (reference sequence). The CDR3 is 14 residues long. The CDR3 loop is CASSQDFATYEQYF. The CDR3 DNA follows: TGTGCCAGCAGCCAAGATTTTGCAACCTACGAGCAGTACTTC.

This rearrangement joins TRBV6-6 to TRBJ1-5, with 11 positions matching TRBD1. Trimming removed 0 bases from V and 6 bases from J; junction bases left unmatched: 4. Germline CDR1 is MNHNY and CDR2 is SVGAGI (reference sequence). This CDR3 is built from 16 residues. CDR3 bases: TGTGCCAGCAGTTACTCCCCGGACAGGGGGCTTCAGCCCCAGCATTTT. Translating it yields CASSYSPDRGLQPQHF.

The chain has TRBV6-5 and TRBJ2-3; D unclear. The germline gives CDR1 MNHEY, CDR2 SVGAGI. V was pared by 7 bases and J by 2 bases, with 10 bases between. This CDR3 region has 13 residues. The CDR3 DNA sequence: TGTGCCAGCAAATCCCCCACCACAGATACGCAGTATTTT. This encodes CASKSPTTDTQYF.

As for this clone: The same CDR3 arises from other DNA sequences in this sample as well. The chain uses TRBV6-5 and TRBJ1-1; TRBD1 aligns across 10 bases. CDR1 and CDR2 (germline): MNHEY, SVGAGI. CDR3 length: 14 amino acids. Trimming took 6 bases from V and 2 from J; bases not matched to a gene: 3. This CDR3 reads CASRGTGENTEAFF. The CDR3 DNA follows: TGTGCCAGCAGGGGGACAGGGGAAAACACTGAAGCTTTCTTT.

The chain links TRBV4-1 to TRBJ2-7, with a tentative D call TRBD1 (5 bases). CDR3 length: 14 amino acids. The V and J ends lost 1 base and 3 bases respectively, with 10 bases between them. Germline V CDR1 and CDR2: MGHRA, YSYEKL. The CDR3 loop reads CASSQVTQGYEQYF. The CDR3 DNA reads TGCGCCAGCAGCCAAGTCACCCAGGGCTACGAGCAGTACTTC.

The rearrangement links TRBV6-5 to TRBJ2-1, with TRBD2 as a possible D gene (7 bases). The CDR3 is 14 residues long. Trimming pared 3 bases from V and 7 bases from J, leaving 13 bases between. Germline V gives CDR1 MNHEY, CDR2 SVGAGI. CDR3 in DNA: TGTGCCAGCAGTTATAAGGGGGGGCGAAATGAGCAGTTCTTC. Protein sequence: CASSYKGGRNEQFF.

This chain connects TRBV5-1 to TRBJ1-2, with 7 bases identical to TRBD1. This CDR3 has 14 amino acids. From germline, CDR1 is SGHRS and CDR2 YFSETQ. V lost 4 bases, J lost 3 bases, and 6 bases stayed unmatched. CDR3 protein: CASSNRQGDYGYTF. In nucleotides, the CDR3 is TGCGCCAGCAGCAATCGACAGGGAGACTATGGCTACACCTTC.